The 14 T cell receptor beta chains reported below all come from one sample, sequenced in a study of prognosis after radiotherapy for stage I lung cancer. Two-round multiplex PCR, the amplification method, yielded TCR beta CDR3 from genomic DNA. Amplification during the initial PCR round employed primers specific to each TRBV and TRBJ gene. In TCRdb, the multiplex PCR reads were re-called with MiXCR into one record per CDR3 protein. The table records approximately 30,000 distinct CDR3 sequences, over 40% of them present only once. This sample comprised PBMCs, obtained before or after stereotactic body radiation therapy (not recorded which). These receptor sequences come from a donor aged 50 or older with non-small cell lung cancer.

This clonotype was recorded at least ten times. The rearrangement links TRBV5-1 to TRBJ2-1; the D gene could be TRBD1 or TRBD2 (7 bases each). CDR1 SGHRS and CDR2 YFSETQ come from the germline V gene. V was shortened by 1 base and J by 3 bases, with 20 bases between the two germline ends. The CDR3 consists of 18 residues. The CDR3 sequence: CASSLTGVPGLYYNEQFF. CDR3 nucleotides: TGCGCCAGCAGCTTGACAGGGGTGCCGGGACTATACTACAATGAGCAGTTCTTC.

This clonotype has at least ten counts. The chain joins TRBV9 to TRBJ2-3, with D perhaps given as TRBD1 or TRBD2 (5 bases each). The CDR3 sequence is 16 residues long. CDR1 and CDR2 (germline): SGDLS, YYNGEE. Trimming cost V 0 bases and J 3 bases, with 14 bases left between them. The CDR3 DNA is TGTGCCAGCAGCGTAGATCAGGGAGTTTGGACAGATACGCAGTATTTT. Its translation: CASSVDQGVWTDTQYF.

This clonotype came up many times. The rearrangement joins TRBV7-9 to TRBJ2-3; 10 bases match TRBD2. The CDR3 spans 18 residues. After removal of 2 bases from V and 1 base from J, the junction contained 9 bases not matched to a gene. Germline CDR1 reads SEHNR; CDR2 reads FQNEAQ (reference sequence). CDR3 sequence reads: CASSLNQPSGSGTDTQYF. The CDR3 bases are TGTGCCAGCAGCTTAAATCAGCCTAGCGGGAGTGGCACAGATACGCAGTATTTT.

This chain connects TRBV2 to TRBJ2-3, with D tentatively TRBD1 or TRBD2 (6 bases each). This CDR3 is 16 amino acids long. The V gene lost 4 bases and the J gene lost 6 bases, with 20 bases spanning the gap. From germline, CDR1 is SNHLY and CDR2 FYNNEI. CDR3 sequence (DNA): TGTGCCAGCAGTGCCCGAGGGCGGAGGGGGGTGGATACGCAGTATTTT. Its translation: CASSARGRRGVDTQYF. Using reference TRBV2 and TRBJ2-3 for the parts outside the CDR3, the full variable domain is EPEVTQTPSHQVTQMGQEVILRCVPISNHLYFYWYRQILGQKVEFLVSFYNNEISEKSEIFDDQFSVERPDGSNFTLKIRSTKLEDSAMYFCASSARGRRGVDTQYFGPGTRLTVL.

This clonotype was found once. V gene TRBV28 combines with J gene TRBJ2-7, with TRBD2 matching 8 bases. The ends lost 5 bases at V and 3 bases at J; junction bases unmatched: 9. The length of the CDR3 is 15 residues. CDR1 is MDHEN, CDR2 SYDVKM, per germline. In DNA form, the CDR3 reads TGTGCCAGCAGTCCTCAGCGGGGGCGCCACTACGAGCAGTACTTC. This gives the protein CASSPQRGRHYEQYF.

The CDR3 DNA sequence: TGTGCCACCAGTGACCCCGTGGACACCGGGGAGCTGTTTTTT. Translated, it gives CATSDPVDTGELFF. The V call is TRBV24-1, the J call TRBJ2-2; D is undetermined. Germline V CDR1 and CDR2: KGHDR, SFDVKD. The CDR3 covers 14 residues. V shed 4 bases and J shed 3 bases, with 8 bases lying between them.

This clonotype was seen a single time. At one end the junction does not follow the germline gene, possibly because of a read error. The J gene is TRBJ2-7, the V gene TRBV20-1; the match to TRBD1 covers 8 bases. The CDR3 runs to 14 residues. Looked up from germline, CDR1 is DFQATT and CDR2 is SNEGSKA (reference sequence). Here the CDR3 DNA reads TGCAGTGCTAGAGGTAGACAGGGGATCAACGATCAGTACTTC. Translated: CSARGRQGINDQYF.

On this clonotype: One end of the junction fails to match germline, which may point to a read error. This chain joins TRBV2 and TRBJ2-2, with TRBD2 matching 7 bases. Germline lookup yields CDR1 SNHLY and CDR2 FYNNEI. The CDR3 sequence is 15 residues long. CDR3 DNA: TGTGCCAGCAGTGCCAGCGGGGTGTCCGTCGCGGAGCCGTTTTTT. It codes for CASSASGVSVAEPFF. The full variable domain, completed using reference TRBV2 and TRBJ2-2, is EPEVTQTPSHQVTQMGQEVILRCVPISNHLYFYWYRQILGQKVEFLVSFYNNEISEKSEIFDDQFSVERPDGSNFTLKIRSTKLEDSAMYFCASSASGVSVAEPFFGEGSRLTVL.

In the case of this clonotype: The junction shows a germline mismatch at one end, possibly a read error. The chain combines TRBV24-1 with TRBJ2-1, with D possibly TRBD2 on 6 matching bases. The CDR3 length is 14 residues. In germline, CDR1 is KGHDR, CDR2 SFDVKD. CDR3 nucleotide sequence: TGTGCCACCAGTGGGAGGGTTTCCTACAATGAGCAGCTCTTC. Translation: CATSGRVSYNEQLF.

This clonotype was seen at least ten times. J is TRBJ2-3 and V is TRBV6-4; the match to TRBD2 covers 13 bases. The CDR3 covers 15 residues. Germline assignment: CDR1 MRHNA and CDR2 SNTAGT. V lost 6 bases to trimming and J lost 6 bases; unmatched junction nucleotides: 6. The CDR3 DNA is TGTGCCAGCAGCCCACTAGCGGGAGGGCTGGATACGCAGTATTTT. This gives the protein CASSPLAGGLDTQYF.

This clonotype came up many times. CDR3 sequence: CASSFGTPTTGELFF. In DNA form, the CDR3 reads TGTGCCAGCAGTTTTGGGACACCAACTACCGGGGAGCTGTTTTTT. The rearrangement uses TRBV6-2 or TRBV6-3 and TRBJ2-2; a possible D gene is TRBD1 (6 bases). This CDR3 has 15 residues. Trimming took 4 bases from V and 5 from J, leaving 14 bases between them. CDR1 is MNHEY, CDR2 SVGEGT, per germline.

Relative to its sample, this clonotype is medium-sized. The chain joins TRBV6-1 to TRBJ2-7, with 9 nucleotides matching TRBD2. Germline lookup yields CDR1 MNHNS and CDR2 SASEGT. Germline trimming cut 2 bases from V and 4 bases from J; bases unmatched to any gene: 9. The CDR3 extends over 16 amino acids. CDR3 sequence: CASSESGPAGGYEQYF. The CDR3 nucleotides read TGTGCCAGCAGTGAATCAGGTCCAGCGGGAGGTTACGAGCAGTACTTC.

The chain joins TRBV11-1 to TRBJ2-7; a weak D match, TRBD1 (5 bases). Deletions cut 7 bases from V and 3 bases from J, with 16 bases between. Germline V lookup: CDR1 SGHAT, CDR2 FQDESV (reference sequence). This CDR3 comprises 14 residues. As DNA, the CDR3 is TGTGCCAGCAACAAACTAAAAGGGGTCTACGAGCAGTACTTC. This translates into CASNKLKGVYEQYF.

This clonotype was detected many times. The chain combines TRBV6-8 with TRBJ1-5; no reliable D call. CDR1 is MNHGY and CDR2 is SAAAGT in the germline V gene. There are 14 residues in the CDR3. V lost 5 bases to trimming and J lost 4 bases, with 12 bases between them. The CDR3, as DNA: TGTGCCAGCAGTAATACTGGGTTAAATCAGCCCCAGCATTTT. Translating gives CASSNTGLNQPQHF.